The 16 T cell receptor beta chains presented below share a single source sample, sequenced in a study of blood T cell repertoires in COVID-19. Sequenced by immunoSEQ multiplex PCR; TCRdb stores in-frame clones only, minus some. The top ten clones hold 2.5% to 3% of a sample with 110,000 to 150,000 clones, about 82% of them seen once. The sequenced sample consisted of peripheral blood. Receptor source: a man between 50 and 59 years old with acute or convalescent COVID-19.

The chain is built from TRBV9 and TRBJ1-4; D is undetermined. Trimming shortened V by 0 bases and J by 0 bases, and 9 bases separated the two germline ends. From germline, CDR1 is SGDLS and CDR2 YYNGEE. This CDR3 has 16 amino acids. The CDR3 reads CASSVESGATNEKLFF. CDR3 in DNA: TGTGCCAGCAGCGTAGAGAGTGGTGCAACTAATGAAAAACTGTTTTTT.

The chain recombines TRBV11-2 with TRBJ2-1, with 15 bases fitting TRBD2. The ends lost 5 bases at V and 2 bases at J; junction bases unmatched: 10. CDR3 length: 19 residues. Germline V CDR1 and CDR2: SGHAT, FQNNGV. Here the CDR3 reads CASSPLPGLAGGTYNEQFF. CDR3 DNA sequence: TGTGCCAGCAGCCCCCTACCGGGACTAGCGGGAGGAACCTACAATGAGCAGTTCTTC.

The chain couples TRBV20-1 to TRBJ1-5; a weak D match, TRBD1 (6 bases). This CDR3 comprises 11 residues. The germline CDR1 and CDR2 sequences are DFQATT and SNEGSKA (reference sequence). Trimming shortened V by 6 bases and J by 11 bases, and 14 bases separated the two germline ends. The CDR3 nucleotides are TGCAGTGCCCAGGGGTTTGAGGCCCAGCATTTT. This codes for CSAQGFEAQHF.

The chain links TRBV9 to TRBJ2-1; D not certain. V dropped 0 bases and J dropped 0 bases, with 13 bases sitting between them. This CDR3 has 17 amino acids. Germline lookup yields CDR1 SGDLS and CDR2 YYNGEE. The CDR3 sequence: CASSVGSSGSSYNEQFF. As DNA, the CDR3 is TGTGCCAGCAGCGTAGGGTCCTCGGGTAGCTCCTACAATGAGCAGTTCTTC.

The gene calls are TRBV7-9 and TRBJ1-2; D unclear. Germline assignment: CDR1 SEHNR and CDR2 FQNEAQ (reference sequence). Trimming removed 2 bases at V and 2 bases at J, with 9 bases between. This CDR3 is built from 14 residues. This CDR3 reads CASSLLTLNYGYTF. The CDR3 DNA reads as TGTGCCAGCAGCTTATTGACTTTAAACTATGGCTACACCTTC.

This rearrangement joins TRBV18 to TRBJ1-3, with 10 positions matching TRBD1. J lost 3 bases, V lost 4 bases, and 0 bases had no gene match. The V gene's germline CDR1 is KGHSH and CDR2 LQKENI. This CDR3 contains 14 residues. CDR3 protein: CASSRDRGGNTIYF. DNA of the CDR3: TGTGCCAGCTCACGGGACAGGGGTGGAAACACCATATATTTT.

This chain joins TRBV6-5 and TRBJ1-1, with 10 bases that match TRBD1. V gave up 7 bases and J gave up 5 bases; unmatched junction bases: 10. The CDR3 is 15 amino acids. The V gene's germline CDR1 is MNHEY and CDR2 SVGAGI. CDR3: CASTGRTGGGTEAFF. The CDR3, as DNA: TGTGCCAGCACCGGACGGACAGGGGGGGGAACTGAAGCTTTCTTT.

This clone was picked up a small number of times. The V gene is TRBV21-1, the J gene TRBJ1-1; the D call of TRBD1 is as the table states it, not checked on the DNA. TRBV21-1 is labeled a pseudogene. The CDR3 is made up of 19 amino acids. The DNA for the CDR3 is TGTGCCAGCAGCAGCGGGACAGGGGGATCCAAAGACATGAACACTGAAGCTTTCTTT. It is translated as CASSSGTGGSKDMNTEAFF.

V usage is TRBV9 and J usage is TRBJ2-3; no clear D. Trimming left V 1 base short and J 7 bases short, with 22 bases between. Per germline, CDR1 SGDLS and CDR2 YYNGEE. This CDR3 is 17 amino acids long. For the CDR3, the DNA is TGTGCCAGCAGCGTATCTTCTCGGTCCGCCAACCCCAATACGCAGTATTTT. It specifies CASSVSSRSANPNTQYF.

The CDR3 region is CASRHTDQPQHF. CDR3 nucleotide sequence: TGTGCCAGTAGGCACACCGATCAGCCCCAGCATTTT. The chain couples TRBV19 to TRBJ1-5; D not resolved. Trimming took 6 bases from V and 5 from J, leaving 8 bases between them. The CDR3 runs to 12 residues. The germline gives CDR1 LNHDA, CDR2 SQIVND (reference sequence).

This clone occurred once. This chain joins TRBV4-1 and TRBJ1-5, with D unclear. There are 15 residues in the CDR3. Germline CDR1 and CDR2: MGHRA and YSYEKL. Trimming removed 3 bases at V and 1 base at J, with 10 bases between. Here the CDR3 reads CASSHATGSNQPQHF. CDR3 bases: TGCGCCAGCAGCCATGCGACTGGGAGCAATCAGCCCCAGCATTTT.

The CDR3 protein is CASSLLNRGNTEAFF. The DNA of the CDR3 is TGTGCCAGCAGCTTGTTAAATAGGGGGAACACTGAAGCTTTCTTT. This chain joins TRBV5-6 and TRBJ1-1; maybe TRBD1 (5 bases). The germline V and J ends were trimmed by 1 base and 1 base, with 11 bases remaining between them. CDR1 SGHDT and CDR2 YYEEEE come from the germline V gene. This CDR3 has 15 amino acids.

The CDR3 loop reads CASSPPSASSYEQYF. Written as DNA, the CDR3 is TGTGCCAGCTCACCCCCCAGTGCTAGCTCCTACGAGCAGTACTTC. This rearrangement joins TRBV18 to TRBJ2-7; D gene unclear. V lost 3 bases, J lost 0 bases, and 12 bases lay in between. Looked up from germline, CDR1 is KGHSH and CDR2 is LQKENI. CDR3 size: 15 residues.

The chain carries TRBV3-1 (or the pseudogene TRBV3-2) and TRBJ1-2, with a possible D match to TRBD1 (6 bases). The germline V and J ends were trimmed by 0 bases and 0 bases, with 14 bases remaining between them. CDR1 LGHDT and CDR2 YNNKEL come from the germline V gene (reference sequence). The CDR3 sequence is 17 residues long. This CDR3 reads CASSQEGHSRANYGYTF. The CDR3 bases are TGTGCCAGCAGCCAAGAGGGACATTCAAGGGCTAACTATGGCTACACCTTC.

The chain uses TRBV6-5 and TRBJ1-1; D is possibly TRBD1 (5 bases). The CDR3 spans 13 residues. Trimming cost V 4 bases and J 3 bases, with 9 bases left between them. CDR1 and CDR2 (germline): MNHEY, SVGAGI. The CDR3, as DNA: TGTGCCAGCAGTTCCGACAGTTACACTGAAGCTTTCTTT. Amino acid sequence: CASSSDSYTEAFF.

The J gene is TRBJ1-6, the V gene TRBV15; a weak D match, TRBD1 (5 bases). The germline V gene encodes CDR1 LNHNV and CDR2 YYDKDF (reference sequence). CDR3 length: 14 residues. V shed 5 bases and J shed 10 bases, with 15 bases lying between them. The CDR3 nucleotides are TGTGCCACCAGCGGGGCCCCCGCGGTGTCACCCCTCCACTTT. It yields the protein CATSGAPAVSPLHF.